Shown below are 17 T cell receptor beta chains from a single sample sequenced in a study of T-cell memory formation after mild COVID-19. TCRdb called the 5' RACE reads again in MiXCR, with one record for every CDR3 protein. The profile covers around 200,000 distinct CDR3 sequences, with approximately 10% appearing a single time and around 2.9% taken by the ten largest. The sample taken for sequencing was PBMCs or a T cell subset sorted from them (not recorded which). The source is a man younger than 30 who had mild COVID-19 (a few samples of this study predate the infection). Cell type and time point are not known.

This clonotype was counted only a few times. As DNA, the CDR3 is TGTGCCAGCAGCCAAAAGGAGGCAAGGTTGCGTTCTCCTTCAGCCTACGAGCAGTACTTC. Amino acid sequence: CASSQKEARLRSPSAYEQYF. The rearrangement links TRBV12-3 or TRBV12-4 to TRBJ2-7; TRBD2 might be the D (5 bases). There are 20 residues in the CDR3. Trimming left V 6 bases short and J 2 bases short, with 32 bases between.

This clonotype showed up just a few times. The chain combines TRBV10-3 with TRBJ1-3; D is ambiguous. This CDR3 is built from 14 residues. CDR1 is ENHRY and CDR2 is SYGVKD in the germline V gene. V lost 0 bases and J 4 bases, leaving 7 bases between the germline ends. CDR3 sequence: CAISESGPGNTIYF. CDR3 nucleotides: TGTGCCATCAGTGAGTCCGGGCCCGGAAACACCATATATTTT.

The gene calls are TRBV4-3 and TRBJ1-2, with D unclear. CDR3 length equals 15 residues. The V gene lost 3 bases and the J gene lost 2 bases, with 13 bases spanning the gap. Germline V gene data show CDR1 as LGHNA and CDR2 as YSLEER. The CDR3 is CASSQEVTVNYGYTF. The CDR3 bases are TGCGCCAGCAGCCAGGAAGTGACGGTAAACTATGGCTACACCTTC.

V usage is TRBV7-8 and J usage is TRBJ1-5; D unclear. The germline V gene has CDR1 SGHVS and CDR2 FQNEAQ. V was clipped by 1 base and J by 3 bases, with 10 bases between them. The CDR3 runs 15 residues. The CDR3 region has the DNA TGTGCCAGCAGCTTAGTAAGAGTGTACAATCAGCCCCAGCATTTT. Residues: CASSLVRVYNQPQHF. The full variable domain, rest sourced from reference TRBV7-8 and TRBJ1-5, is GAGVSQSPRYKVAKRGQDVALRCDPISGHVSLFWYQQALGQGPEFLTYFQNEAQLDKSGLPSDRFFAERPEGSVSTLKIQRTQQEDSAVYLCASSLVRVYNQPQHFGDGTRLSIL.

This clonotype was detected only a few times. The gene calls are TRBV5-1 and TRBJ2-2; D might be TRBD1 (5 bases). Per the germline V gene, CDR1 is SGHRS and CDR2 is YFSETQ. The CDR3 runs 14 residues. V lost 5 bases and J 7 bases, leaving 15 bases between the germline ends. The CDR3: CASSPGLTGGELFF. DNA for the CDR3: TGCGCCAGCAGTCCAGGGCTGACCGGCGGGGAGCTGTTTTTT. Filled out from reference TRBV5-1 and TRBJ2-2, the complete variable domain reads KAGVTQTPRYLIKTRGQQVTLSCSPISGHRSVSWYQQTPGQGLQFLFEYFSETQRNKGNFPGRFSGRQFSNSRSEMNVSTLELGDSALYLCASSPGLTGGELFFGEGSRLTVL.

A few counts support this clonotype. V gene TRBV10-1 combines with J gene TRBJ2-3; maybe TRBD2 (7 bases). The CDR3 is 16 residues long. The V and J ends lost 7 bases and 2 bases respectively, with 19 bases between them. The germline V gene encodes CDR1 WNHNN and CDR2 SYGVQD (reference sequence). CDR3 bases: TGCGCCAGCAACTCGGGGGGCAGTACCGACACAGATACGCAGTATTTT. This sequence encodes CASNSGGSTDTDTQYF.

This clonotype was counted ten times or more. V is TRBV29-1 and J is TRBJ1-2; no clear D gene. This CDR3 comprises 12 residues. The V gene lost 3 bases and the J gene lost 5 bases, with 10 bases spanning the gap. Germline V lookup: CDR1 SQVTM, CDR2 ANQGSEA. The CDR3 nucleotides are TGCAGCGTTGATGTAGGAGGTTATGGCTACACCTTC. Amino acids: CSVDVGGYGYTF.

Only a few counts were recorded for this clonotype. This chain joins TRBV5-8 and TRBJ1-1; a weak D match, TRBD1 (6 bases). The germline V gene encodes CDR1 SGHTS and CDR2 YDEGEE. The CDR3 contains 16 residues. The V gene lost 3 bases and the J gene lost 0 bases, with 15 bases spanning the gap. In nucleotides, the CDR3 is TGTGCCAGCAGCTCTAGGGGGGCTCTTATGAACACTGAAGCTTTCTTT. This codes for CASSSRGALMNTEAFF.

The V call is TRBV18, the J call TRBJ2-3, with 7 bases matching TRBD1. Germline V gives CDR1 KGHSH, CDR2 LQKENI. J gave up 1 base and V 4 bases, and 8 bases lay outside the gene matches. The CDR3 runs 16 residues. The CDR3 reads CASSLSGTDGTDTQYF. CDR3 bases: TGTGCCAGCTCACTATCCGGGACAGATGGCACAGATACGCAGTATTTT.

This clonotype came up a few times. V gene TRBV7-9 combines with J gene TRBJ1-5, with D unresolved. Germline V gives CDR1 SEHNR, CDR2 FQNEAQ (reference sequence). This CDR3 is 13 amino acids long. Trimming pared 6 bases from V and 4 bases from J, leaving 10 bases between. CDR3 in amino acids: CASREGDNQPQHF. CDR3 nucleotides: TGTGCCAGCAGGGAGGGAGATAATCAGCCCCAGCATTTT.

In its sample, this clonotype was seen many times. The chain links TRBV7-6 to TRBJ2-3, with TRBD2 matching over 7 bases. CDR1 is SGHVS, CDR2 FNYEAQ, per germline. Trimming removed 1 base from V and 1 base from J; junction bases left unmatched: 2. The CDR3 runs to 15 residues. The CDR3 bases are TGTGCCAGCAGCTTAGTGGGGGGGGGCACAGATACGCAGTATTTT. This encodes CASSLVGGGTDTQYF.

The J gene is TRBJ1-4, the V gene TRBV6-5, with a weak D call TRBD1 (5 bases). This CDR3 spans 13 amino acids. The germline V gene encodes CDR1 MNHEY and CDR2 SVGAGI. Trimming cost V 4 bases and J 9 bases, with 12 bases left between them. CDR3 in amino acids: CASSSGTTQKLFF. The CDR3 DNA reads as TGTGCCAGCAGTTCCGGGACCACACAAAAACTGTTTTTT.

This clonotype showed up just a few times. This rearrangement joins TRBV5-1 to TRBJ1-1; TRBD1 is a possible D gene (6 bases). V was clipped by 4 bases and J by 1 base, with 14 bases between them. The CDR3 extends over 15 amino acids. Germline V gives CDR1 SGHRS, CDR2 YFSETQ. This CDR3 is CASSPHGGANTEAFF. For the CDR3, the DNA is TGCGCCAGCAGCCCCCACGGGGGCGCGAACACTGAAGCTTTCTTT.

This clonotype was found a few times. This chain joins TRBV7-3 and TRBJ2-2; D gene uncertain. CDR3 length equals 14 residues. V was trimmed by 5 bases and J by 4 bases, leaving 11 bases between them. Germline V gene data show CDR1 as SGHTA and CDR2 as FQGTGA. CDR3 DNA sequence: TGTGCCAGCAGCCCGAGCCAGGTCACCGGGGAGCTGTTTTTT. Its translation is CASSPSQVTGELFF.

The chain carries TRBV7-9 and TRBJ2-3; 9 bases line up with TRBD1. Germline trimming cut 10 bases from V and 3 bases from J; bases unmatched to any gene: 8. In germline, CDR1 is SEHNR, CDR2 FQNEAQ (reference sequence). The CDR3 length is 14 residues. The CDR3 here is CATSGTGSTDTQYF. Here the CDR3 DNA reads TGTGCCACATCCGGGACAGGGAGTACAGATACGCAGTATTTT.

This clonotype was seen at least ten times. The V gene is TRBV7-2, the J gene TRBJ1-2, with 9 bases aligning to TRBD1. Germline CDR1 SGHTA, CDR2 FQGNSA. This CDR3 comprises 17 residues. V was pared by 0 bases and J by 6 bases, with 11 bases of the junction left unmatched. The CDR3 region is CASSLAPERTGAHGYTF. The CDR3 nucleotides are TGTGCCAGCAGCTTAGCCCCAGAAAGGACAGGGGCCCATGGCTACACCTTC.

This clonotype was seen a handful of times. CDR3 DNA: TGTGCCAGCAGTGACTCTTTCCCAGCTCCCACTGAAGCTTTCTTT. It encodes CASSDSFPAPTEAFF. The rearrangement joins TRBV6-4 to TRBJ1-1; D remains unclear. Germline V CDR1 and CDR2: MRHNA, SNTAGT. This CDR3 has 15 residues. Deletions cut 0 bases from V and 4 bases from J, with 12 bases between.